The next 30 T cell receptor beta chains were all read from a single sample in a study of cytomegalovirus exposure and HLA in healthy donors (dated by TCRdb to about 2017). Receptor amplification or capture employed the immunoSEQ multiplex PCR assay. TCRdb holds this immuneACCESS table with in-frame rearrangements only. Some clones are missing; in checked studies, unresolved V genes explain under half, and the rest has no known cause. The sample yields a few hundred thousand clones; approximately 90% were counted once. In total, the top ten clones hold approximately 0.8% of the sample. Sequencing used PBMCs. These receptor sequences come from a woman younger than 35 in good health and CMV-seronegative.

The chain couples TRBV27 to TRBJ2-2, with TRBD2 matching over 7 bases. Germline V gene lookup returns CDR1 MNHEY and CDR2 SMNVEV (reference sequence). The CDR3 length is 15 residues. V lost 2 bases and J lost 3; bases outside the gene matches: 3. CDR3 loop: CASSLGRGYTGELFF. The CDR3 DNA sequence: TGTGCCAGCAGTTTAGGGCGGGGGTACACCGGGGAGCTGTTTTTT.

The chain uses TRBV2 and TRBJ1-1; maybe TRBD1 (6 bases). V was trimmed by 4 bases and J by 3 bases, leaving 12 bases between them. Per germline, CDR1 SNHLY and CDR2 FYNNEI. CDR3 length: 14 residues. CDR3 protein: CASSALDSYTEAFF. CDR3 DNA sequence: TGTGCCAGCAGTGCCCTGGACAGCTACACTGAAGCTTTCTTT.

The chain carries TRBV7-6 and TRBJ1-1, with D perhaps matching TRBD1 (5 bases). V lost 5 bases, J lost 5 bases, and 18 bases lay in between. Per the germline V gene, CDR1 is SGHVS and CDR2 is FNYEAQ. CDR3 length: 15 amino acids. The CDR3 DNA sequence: TGTGCCAGCAGCCATAAGATCGCAGGGATAACTGAAGCTTTCTTT. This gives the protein CASSHKIAGITEAFF.

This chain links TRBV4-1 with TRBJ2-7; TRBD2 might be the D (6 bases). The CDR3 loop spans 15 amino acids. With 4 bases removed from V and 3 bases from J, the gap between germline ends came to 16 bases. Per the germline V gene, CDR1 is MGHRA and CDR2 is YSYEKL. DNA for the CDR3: TGCGCCAGCAGCCTCATAGCGGAGACCAACTACGAGCAGTACTTC. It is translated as CASSLIAETNYEQYF.

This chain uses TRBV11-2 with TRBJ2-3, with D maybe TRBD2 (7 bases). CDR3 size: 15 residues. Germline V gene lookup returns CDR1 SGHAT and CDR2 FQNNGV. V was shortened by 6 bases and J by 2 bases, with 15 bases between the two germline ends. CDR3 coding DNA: TGTGCCAGCAGGAGGATCGCGGGGGCCACAGATACGCAGTATTTT. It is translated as CASRRIAGATDTQYF.

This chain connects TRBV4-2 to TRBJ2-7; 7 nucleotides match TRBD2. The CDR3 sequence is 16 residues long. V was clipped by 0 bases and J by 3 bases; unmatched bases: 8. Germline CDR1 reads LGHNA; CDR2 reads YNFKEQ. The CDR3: CASSQDYGGRLYEQYF. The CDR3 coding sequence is TGTGCCAGCAGCCAAGATTATGGCGGGAGACTCTACGAGCAGTACTTC.

The CDR3 DNA reads as TGTGCCAGCAGACCAGGTTCAGTCGCCGAGCAGTACTTC. This gives the protein CASRPGSVAEQYF. The chain carries TRBV7-9 and TRBJ2-7; D unclear. CDR1 SEHNR and CDR2 FQNEAQ come from the germline V gene (reference sequence). The CDR3 is made up of 13 amino acids. V lost 6 bases to trimming and J lost 6 bases, with 15 bases between them.

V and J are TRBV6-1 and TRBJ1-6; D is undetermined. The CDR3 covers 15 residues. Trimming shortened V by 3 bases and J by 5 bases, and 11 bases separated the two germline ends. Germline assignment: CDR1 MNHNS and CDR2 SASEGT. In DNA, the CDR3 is TGTGCCAGCAGTGAGCAGCGACCAGATAATTCACCCCTCCACTTT. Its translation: CASSEQRPDNSPLHF.

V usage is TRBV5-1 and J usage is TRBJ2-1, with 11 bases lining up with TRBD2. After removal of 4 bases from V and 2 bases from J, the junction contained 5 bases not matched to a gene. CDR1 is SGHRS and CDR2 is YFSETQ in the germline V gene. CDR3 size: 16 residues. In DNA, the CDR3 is TGCGCCAGCAGCCCGCAGACTAGCGGGACCTACAATGAGCAGTTCTTC. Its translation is CASSPQTSGTYNEQFF.

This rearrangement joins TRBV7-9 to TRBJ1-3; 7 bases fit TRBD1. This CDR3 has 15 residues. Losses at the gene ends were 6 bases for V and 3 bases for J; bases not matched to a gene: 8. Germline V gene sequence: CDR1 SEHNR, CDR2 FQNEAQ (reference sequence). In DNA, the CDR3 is TGTGCCAGCAGTCGACAGGGTCGGGATGGAAACACCATATATTTT. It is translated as CASSRQGRDGNTIYF.

The CDR3 spells CAWSVGGMPSEAFF. The CDR3 DNA reads TGTGCCTGGAGTGTCGGAGGGATGCCCTCGGAGGCTTTCTTT. The chain carries TRBV30 and TRBJ1-1; D gene ambiguous. V was pared by 0 bases and J by 11 bases, with 19 bases between. In germline, CDR1 is GTSNPN, CDR2 SVGIG (reference sequence). CDR3 length: 14 residues.

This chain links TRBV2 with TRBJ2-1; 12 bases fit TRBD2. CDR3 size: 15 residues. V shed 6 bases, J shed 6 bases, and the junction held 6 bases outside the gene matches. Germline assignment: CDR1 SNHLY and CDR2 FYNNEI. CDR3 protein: CASRRLAGAGNEQFF. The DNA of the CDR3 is TGTGCCAGCAGAAGACTAGCGGGAGCAGGCAATGAGCAGTTCTTC.

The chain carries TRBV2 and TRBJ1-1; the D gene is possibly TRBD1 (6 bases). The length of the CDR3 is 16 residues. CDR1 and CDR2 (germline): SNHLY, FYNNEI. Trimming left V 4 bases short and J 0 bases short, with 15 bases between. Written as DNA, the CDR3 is TGTGCCAGCAGTGCAGGGGCCTCCCTCATGAACACTGAAGCTTTCTTT. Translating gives CASSAGASLMNTEAFF.

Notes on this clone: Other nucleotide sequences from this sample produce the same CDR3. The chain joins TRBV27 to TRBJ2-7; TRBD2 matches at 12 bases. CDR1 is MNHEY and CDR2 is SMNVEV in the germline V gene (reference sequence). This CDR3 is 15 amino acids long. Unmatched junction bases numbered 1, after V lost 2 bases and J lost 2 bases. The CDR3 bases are TGTGCCAGCAGTTTAGGACTAGCGGGGCCCTACGAGCAGTACTTC. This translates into CASSLGLAGPYEQYF.

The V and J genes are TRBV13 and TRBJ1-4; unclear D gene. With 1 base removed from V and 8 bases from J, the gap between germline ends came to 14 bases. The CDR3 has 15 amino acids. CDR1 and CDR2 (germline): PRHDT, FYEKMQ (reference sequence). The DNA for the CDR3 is TGTGCCAGCAGCTTAGCTTCGGGGATTGGGGAAAAACTGTTTTTT. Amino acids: CASSLASGIGEKLFF.

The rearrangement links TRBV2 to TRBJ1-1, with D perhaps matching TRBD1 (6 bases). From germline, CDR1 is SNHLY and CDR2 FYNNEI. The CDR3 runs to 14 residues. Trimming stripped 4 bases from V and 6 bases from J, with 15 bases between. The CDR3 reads CASSGTPEGAEAFF. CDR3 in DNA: TGTGCCAGCAGTGGGACCCCCGAGGGGGCTGAAGCTTTCTTT.

The CDR3: CASSPWDRAGEQYF. The CDR3 nucleotides are TGCGCCAGCAGCCCTTGGGACAGGGCGGGCGAGCAGTACTTC. The rearrangement links TRBV4-1 to TRBJ2-7; 9 positions agree with TRBD1. V gave up 4 bases and J gave up 6 bases; unmatched junction bases: 7. The CDR3 length is 14 residues. CDR1 MGHRA and CDR2 YSYEKL come from the germline V gene.

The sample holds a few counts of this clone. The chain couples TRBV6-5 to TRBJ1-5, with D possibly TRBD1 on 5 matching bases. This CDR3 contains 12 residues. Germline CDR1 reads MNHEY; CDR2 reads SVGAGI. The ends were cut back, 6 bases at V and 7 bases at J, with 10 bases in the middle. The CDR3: CASRKGRQPQHF. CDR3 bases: TGTGCCAGCAGGAAGGGGAGGCAGCCCCAGCATTTT.

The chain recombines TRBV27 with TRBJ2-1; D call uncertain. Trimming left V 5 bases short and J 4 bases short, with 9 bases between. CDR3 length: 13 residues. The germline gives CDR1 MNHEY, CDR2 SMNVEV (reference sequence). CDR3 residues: CASSPLRYNEQFF. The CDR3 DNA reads TGTGCCAGCAGTCCGTTACGGTACAATGAGCAGTTCTTC.

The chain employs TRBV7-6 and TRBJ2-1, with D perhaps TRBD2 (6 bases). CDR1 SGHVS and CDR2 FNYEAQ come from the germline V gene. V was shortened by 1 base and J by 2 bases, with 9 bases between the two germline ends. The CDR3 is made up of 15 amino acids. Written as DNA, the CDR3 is TGTGCCAGCAGCTTAGTCCCGGGGGCCTACAATGAGCAGTTCTTC. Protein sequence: CASSLVPGAYNEQFF.

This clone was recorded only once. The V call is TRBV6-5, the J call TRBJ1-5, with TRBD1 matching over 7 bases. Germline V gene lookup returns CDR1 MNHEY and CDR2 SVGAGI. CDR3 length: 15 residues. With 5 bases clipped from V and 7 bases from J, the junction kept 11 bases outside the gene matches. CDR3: CASSRTGPVEQPQHF. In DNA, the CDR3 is TGTGCCAGCAGTCGGACAGGTCCGGTCGAGCAGCCCCAGCATTTT.

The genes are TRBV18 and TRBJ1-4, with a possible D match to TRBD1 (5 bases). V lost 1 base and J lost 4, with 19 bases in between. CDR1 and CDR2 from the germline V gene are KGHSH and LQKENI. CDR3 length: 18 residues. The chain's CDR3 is CASSPRRGTTQVNEKLFF. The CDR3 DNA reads TGTGCCAGCTCACCACGGCGGGGGACGACGCAAGTTAATGAAAAACTGTTTTTT.

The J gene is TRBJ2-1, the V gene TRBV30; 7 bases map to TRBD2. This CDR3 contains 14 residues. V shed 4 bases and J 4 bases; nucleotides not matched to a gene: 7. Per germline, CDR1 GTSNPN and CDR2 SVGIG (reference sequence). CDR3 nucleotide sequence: TGTGCCTGGACTAGTAGCGGGTCTTACAATGAGCAGTTCTTC. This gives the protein CAWTSSGSYNEQFF.

The CDR3, as DNA: TGTGCCAGCAGCGTAGGGCAGGAACCCTATGGCTACACCTTC. This translates into CASSVGQEPYGYTF. This chain joins TRBV9 and TRBJ1-2, with D unresolved. This CDR3 has 14 residues. Germline loops: CDR1 SGDLS, CDR2 YYNGEE. With 0 bases removed from V and 4 bases from J, the gap between germline ends came to 10 bases.

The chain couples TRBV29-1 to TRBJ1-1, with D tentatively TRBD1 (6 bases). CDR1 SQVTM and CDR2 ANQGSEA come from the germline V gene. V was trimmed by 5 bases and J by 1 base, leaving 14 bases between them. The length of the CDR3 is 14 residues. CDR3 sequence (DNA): TGCAGCGTTTCAAGGGTGGACAGGAACACTGAAGCTTTCTTT. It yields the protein CSVSRVDRNTEAFF.

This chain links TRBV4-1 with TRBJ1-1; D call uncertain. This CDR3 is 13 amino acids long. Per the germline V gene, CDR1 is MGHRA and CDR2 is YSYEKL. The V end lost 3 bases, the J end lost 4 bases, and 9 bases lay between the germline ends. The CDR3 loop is CASSQSGGTEAFF. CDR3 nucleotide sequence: TGCGCCAGCAGCCAGAGTGGAGGCACTGAAGCTTTCTTT.

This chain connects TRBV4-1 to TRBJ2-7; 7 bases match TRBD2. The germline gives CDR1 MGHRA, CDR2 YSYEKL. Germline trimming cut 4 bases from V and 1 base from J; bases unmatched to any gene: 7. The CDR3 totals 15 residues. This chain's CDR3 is CASSPLGGSSYEQYF. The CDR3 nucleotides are TGCGCCAGCAGCCCGTTAGGCGGGAGTTCCTACGAGCAGTACTTC.

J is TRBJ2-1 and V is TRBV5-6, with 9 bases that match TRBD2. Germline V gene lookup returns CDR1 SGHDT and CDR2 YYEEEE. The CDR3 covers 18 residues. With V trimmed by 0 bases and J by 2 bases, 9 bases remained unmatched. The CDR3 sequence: CASSLAVVAGDPYNEQFF. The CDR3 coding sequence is TGTGCCAGCAGCTTGGCCGTGGTAGCGGGAGACCCCTACAATGAGCAGTTCTTC.

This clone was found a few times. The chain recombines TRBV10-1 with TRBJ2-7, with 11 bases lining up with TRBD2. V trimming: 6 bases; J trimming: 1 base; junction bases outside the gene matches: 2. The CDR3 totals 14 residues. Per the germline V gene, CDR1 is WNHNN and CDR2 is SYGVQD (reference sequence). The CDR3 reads CASSRLAGSYEQYF. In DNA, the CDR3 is TGCGCCAGCAGCAGACTAGCGGGATCCTACGAGCAGTACTTC.

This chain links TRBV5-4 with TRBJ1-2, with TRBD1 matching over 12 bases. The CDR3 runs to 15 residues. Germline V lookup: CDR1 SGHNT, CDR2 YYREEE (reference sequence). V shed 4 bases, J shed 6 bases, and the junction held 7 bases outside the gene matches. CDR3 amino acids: CASSRGTGGADGYTF. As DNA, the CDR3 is TGTGCCAGCAGCCGTGGGACAGGGGGCGCCGATGGCTACACCTTC.